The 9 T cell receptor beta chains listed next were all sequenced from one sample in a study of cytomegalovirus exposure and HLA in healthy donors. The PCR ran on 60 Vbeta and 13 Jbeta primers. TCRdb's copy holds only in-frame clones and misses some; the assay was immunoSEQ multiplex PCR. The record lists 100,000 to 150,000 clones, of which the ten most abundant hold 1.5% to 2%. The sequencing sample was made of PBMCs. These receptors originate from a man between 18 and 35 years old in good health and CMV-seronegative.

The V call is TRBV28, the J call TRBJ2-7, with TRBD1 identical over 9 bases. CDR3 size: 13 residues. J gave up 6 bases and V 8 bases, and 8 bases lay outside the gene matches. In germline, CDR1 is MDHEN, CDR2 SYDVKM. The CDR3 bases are TGTGCCAGCCGGGGGGACAGGGTATCCGAGCAGTACTTC. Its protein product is CASRGDRVSEQYF.

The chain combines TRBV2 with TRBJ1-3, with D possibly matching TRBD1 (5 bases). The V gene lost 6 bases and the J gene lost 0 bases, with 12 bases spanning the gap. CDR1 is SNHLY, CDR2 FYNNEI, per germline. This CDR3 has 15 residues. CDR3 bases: TGTGCCAGCAGGCAGGGCCGGTCCTCTGGAAACACCATATATTTT. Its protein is CASRQGRSSGNTIYF.

CDR3: CASSLVGRRETQYF. The CDR3 DNA follows: TGTGCCAGCAGTTTAGTGGGGCGGCGGGAGACCCAGTACTTC. J is TRBJ2-5 and V is TRBV27, with a tentative D call TRBD1 (5 bases). The V end lost 2 bases, the J end lost 5 bases, and 12 bases lay between the germline ends. The CDR3 is 14 residues long. CDR1 MNHEY and CDR2 SMNVEV come from the germline V gene (reference sequence).

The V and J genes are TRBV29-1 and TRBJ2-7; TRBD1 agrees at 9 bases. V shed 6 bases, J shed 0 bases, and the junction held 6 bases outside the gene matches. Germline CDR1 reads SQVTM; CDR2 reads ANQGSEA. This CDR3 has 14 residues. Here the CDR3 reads CSVRGTGYSYEQYF. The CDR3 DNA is TGCAGCGTGCGCGGGACAGGGTACTCCTACGAGCAGTACTTC.

The CDR3 nucleotides are TGTGCCAGCAGTCTGCGGGGGGGGAGCACAGATACGCAGTATTTT. This gives the protein CASSLRGGSTDTQYF. The V gene is TRBV13, the J gene TRBJ2-3; 9 bases align to TRBD2. This CDR3 has 15 residues. Looked up from germline, CDR1 is PRHDT and CDR2 is FYEKMQ (reference sequence). The V segment lost 6 bases and the J segment 0 bases; nucleotides outside the gene matches: 4.

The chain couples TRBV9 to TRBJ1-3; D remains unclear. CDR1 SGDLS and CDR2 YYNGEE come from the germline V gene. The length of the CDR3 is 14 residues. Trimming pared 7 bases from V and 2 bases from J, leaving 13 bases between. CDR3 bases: TGTGCCAGCTCAAAGGCGGTAGCTGGAAACACCATATATTTT. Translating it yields CASSKAVAGNTIYF.

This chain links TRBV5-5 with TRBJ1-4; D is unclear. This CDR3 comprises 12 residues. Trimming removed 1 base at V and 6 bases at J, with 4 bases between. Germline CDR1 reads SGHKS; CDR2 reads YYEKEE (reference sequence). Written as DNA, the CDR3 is TGTGCCAGCAGCTTGAGAGATGAAAAACTGTTTTTT. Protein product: CASSLRDEKLFF.

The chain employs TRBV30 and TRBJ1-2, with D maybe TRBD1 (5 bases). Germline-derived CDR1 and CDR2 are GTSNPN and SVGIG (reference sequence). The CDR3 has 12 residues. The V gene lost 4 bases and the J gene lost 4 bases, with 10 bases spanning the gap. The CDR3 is CAWKTASYGYTF. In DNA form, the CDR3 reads TGTGCCTGGAAGACAGCTTCCTATGGCTACACCTTC. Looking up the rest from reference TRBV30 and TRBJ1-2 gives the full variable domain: SQTIHQWPATLVQPVGSPLSLECTVEGTSNPNLYWYRQAAGRGLQLLFYSVGIGQISSEVPQNLSASRPQDRQFILSSKKLLLSDSGFYLCAWKTASYGYTFGSGTRLTVV.

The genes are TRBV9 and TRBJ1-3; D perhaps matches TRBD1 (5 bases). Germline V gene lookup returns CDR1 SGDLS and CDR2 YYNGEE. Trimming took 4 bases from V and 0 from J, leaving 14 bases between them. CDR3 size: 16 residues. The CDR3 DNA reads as TGTGCCAGCAGCCCTATTCAGGGCCCCTCTGGAAACACCATATATTTT. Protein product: CASSPIQGPSGNTIYF. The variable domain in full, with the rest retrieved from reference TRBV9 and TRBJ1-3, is DSGVTQTPKHLITATGQRVTLRCSPRSGDLSVYWYQQSLDQGLQFLIQYYNGEERAKGNILERFSAQQFPDLHSELNLSSLELGDSALYFCASSPIQGPSGNTIYFGEGSWLTVV.